This TCR beta chain is from a study of identical twins. This clonotype has a handful of counts. J was trimmed by 7 bases and V by 3 bases; bases with no gene match: 10. The CDR3 consists of 16 residues. Per germline, CDR1 SGHRS and CDR2 YFSETQ. TCRdb redid the calling of the 5' RACE reads with MiXCR, one entry per CDR3 protein. The table shows about 470,000 distinct CDR3 sequences, with roughly 26% occurring only once. These records were also assigned to another study, of T cells expressing NK-cell markers. That source reports: The use of an anti-gamma-delta TCR antibody, which was added in several experiments, restricted sorting to T cells expressing alpha-beta TCR.

This chain uses TRBV5-1 with TRBJ2-7; TRBD2 matches at 13 bases. The sample comprised CD4+ T cells sorted from blood. The source of this sequence is a young woman in good health. Here the CDR3 DNA reads TGCGCCAGCAGCTCCCTCACTAGCGGGGGGGCCGAGGAGCAGTACTTC. Translated: CASSSLTSGGAEEQYF.